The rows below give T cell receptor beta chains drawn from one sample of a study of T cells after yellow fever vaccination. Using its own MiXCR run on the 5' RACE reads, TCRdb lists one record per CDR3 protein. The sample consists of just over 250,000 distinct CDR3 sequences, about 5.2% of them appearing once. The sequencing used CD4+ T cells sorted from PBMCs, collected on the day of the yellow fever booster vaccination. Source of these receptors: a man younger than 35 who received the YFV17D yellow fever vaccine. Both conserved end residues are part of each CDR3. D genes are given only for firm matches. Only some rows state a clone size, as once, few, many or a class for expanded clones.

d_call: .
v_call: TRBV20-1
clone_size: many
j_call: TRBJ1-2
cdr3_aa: CSASRRNAGGHGYGYTF
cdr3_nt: TGCAGTGCTAGTAGGCGGAACGCAGGCGGGCACGGCTATGGCTACACCTTC

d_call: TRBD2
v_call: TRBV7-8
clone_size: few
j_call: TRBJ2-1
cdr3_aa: CASSKELAGRNEQFF
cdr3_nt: TGTGCCAGCAGCAAGGAGCTAGCGGGGCGGAATGAGCAGTTCTTC

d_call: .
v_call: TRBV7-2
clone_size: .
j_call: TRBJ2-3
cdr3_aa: CASSLVRDTDTQYF
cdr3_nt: TGTGCCAGCAGCTTAGTCAGGGACACAGATACGCAGTATTTT

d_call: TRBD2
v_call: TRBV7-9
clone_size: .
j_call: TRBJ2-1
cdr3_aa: CASSLRGGLNNEQFF
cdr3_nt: TGTGCCAGCAGCTTGCGCGGGGGTCTTAACAATGAGCAGTTCTTC

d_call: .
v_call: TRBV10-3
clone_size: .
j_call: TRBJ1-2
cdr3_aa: CAISEVGAGYTF
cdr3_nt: TGTGCCATCAGTGAGGTCGGGGCGGGCTACACCTTC

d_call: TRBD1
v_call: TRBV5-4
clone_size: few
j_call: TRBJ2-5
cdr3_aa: CASSWTGVGETQYF
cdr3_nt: TGTGCCAGCAGCTGGACAGGGGTTGGTGAGACCCAGTACTTC

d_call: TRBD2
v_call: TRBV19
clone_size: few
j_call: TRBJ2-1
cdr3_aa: CASSARLAAYNEQFF
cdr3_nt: TGTGCCAGTAGTGCACGACTAGCAGCCTACAATGAGCAGTTCTTC

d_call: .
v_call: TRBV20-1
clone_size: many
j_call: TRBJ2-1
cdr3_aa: CSARGWWGSYNEQFF
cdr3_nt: TGCAGTGCTAGAGGCTGGTGGGGCTCCTACAATGAGCAGTTCTTC

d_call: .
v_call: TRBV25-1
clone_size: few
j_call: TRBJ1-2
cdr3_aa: CASREGADYGYTF
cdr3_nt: TGTGCCAGCAGGGAGGGCGCAGACTATGGCTACACCTTC

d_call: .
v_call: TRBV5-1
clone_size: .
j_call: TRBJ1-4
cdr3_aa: CASSTRGVNEKLFF
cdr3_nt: TGCGCCAGCAGCACCCGGGGCGTTAATGAAAAACTGTTTTTT

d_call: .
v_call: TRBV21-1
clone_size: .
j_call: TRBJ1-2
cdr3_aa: CASSRARTGEPRSYGYTF
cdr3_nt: TGTGCCAGCAGCCGGGCTCGGACAGGGGAGCCCCGTTCCTATGGCTACACCTTC

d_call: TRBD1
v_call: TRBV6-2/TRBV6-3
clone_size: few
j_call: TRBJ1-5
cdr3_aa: CASLHTGGYQPQHF
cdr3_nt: TGTGCCAGCCTACACACAGGGGGCTATCAGCCCCAGCATTTT

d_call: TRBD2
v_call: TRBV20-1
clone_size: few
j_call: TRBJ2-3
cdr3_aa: CSAYSGGRTDTQYF
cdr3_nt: TGCAGTGCTTATAGCGGGGGCCGCACAGATACGCAGTATTTT

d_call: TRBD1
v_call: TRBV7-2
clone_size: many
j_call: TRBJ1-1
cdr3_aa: CASSFRQGTEAFF
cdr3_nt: TGTGCCAGCAGCTTTCGACAGGGCACTGAAGCTTTCTTT

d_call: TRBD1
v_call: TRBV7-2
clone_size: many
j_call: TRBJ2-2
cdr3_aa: CASRRQGAAGELFF
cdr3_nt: TGTGCCAGCAGGAGACAGGGGGCCGCCGGGGAGCTGTTTTTT

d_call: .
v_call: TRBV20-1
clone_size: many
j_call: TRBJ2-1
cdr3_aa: CSARDYQGISEQFF
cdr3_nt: TGCAGTGCTAGAGATTACCAGGGGATAAGTGAGCAGTTCTTC

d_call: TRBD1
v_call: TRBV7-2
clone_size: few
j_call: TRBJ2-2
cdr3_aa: CASSSWTGNTGELFF
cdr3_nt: TGTGCCAGCAGCTCCTGGACAGGGAACACCGGGGAGCTGTTTTTT

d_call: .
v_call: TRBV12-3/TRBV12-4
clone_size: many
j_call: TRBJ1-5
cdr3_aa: CASRRRQDQPQHF
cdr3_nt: TGTGCCAGCAGGCGCCGACAGGATCAGCCCCAGCATTTT

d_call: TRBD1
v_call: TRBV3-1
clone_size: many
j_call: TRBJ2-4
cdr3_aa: CASGRGRENIQYF
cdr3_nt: TGTGCCAGCGGCAGGGGGCGCGAAAACATTCAGTACTTC

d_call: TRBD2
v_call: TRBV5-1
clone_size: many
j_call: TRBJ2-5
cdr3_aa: CASSSAGGTQETQYF
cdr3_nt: TGCGCCAGCAGCTCAGCGGGGGGGACCCAAGAGACCCAGTACTTC

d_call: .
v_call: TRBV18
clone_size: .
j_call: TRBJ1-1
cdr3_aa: CASSPRQLGMTEAFF
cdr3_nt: TGTGCCAGCTCACCACGGCAGCTGGGGATGACTGAAGCTTTCTTT

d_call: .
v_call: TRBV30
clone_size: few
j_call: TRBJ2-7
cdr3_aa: CAWSGGPYEQYF
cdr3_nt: TGTGCCTGGAGTGGGGGACCCTACGAGCAGTACTTC